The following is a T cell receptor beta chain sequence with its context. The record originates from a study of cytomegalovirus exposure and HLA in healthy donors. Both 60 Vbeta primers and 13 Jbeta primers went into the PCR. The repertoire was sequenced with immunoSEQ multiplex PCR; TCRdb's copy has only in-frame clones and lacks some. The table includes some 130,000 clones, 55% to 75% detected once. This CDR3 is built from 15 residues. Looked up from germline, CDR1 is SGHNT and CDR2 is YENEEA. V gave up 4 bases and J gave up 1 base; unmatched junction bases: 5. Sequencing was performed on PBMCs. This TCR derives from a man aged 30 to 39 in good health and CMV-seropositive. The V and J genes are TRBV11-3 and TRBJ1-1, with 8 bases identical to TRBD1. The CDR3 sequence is CASSSAGGANTEAFF. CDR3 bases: TGTGCCAGCAGCTCCGCAGGGGGCGCGAACACTGAAGCTTTCTTT. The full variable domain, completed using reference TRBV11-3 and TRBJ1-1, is EAGVVQSPRYKIIEKKQPVAFWCNPISGHNTLYWYLQNLGQGPELLIRYENEEAVDDSQLPKDRFSAERLKGVDSTLKIQPAELGDSAVYLCASSSAGGANTEAFFGQGTRLTVV.